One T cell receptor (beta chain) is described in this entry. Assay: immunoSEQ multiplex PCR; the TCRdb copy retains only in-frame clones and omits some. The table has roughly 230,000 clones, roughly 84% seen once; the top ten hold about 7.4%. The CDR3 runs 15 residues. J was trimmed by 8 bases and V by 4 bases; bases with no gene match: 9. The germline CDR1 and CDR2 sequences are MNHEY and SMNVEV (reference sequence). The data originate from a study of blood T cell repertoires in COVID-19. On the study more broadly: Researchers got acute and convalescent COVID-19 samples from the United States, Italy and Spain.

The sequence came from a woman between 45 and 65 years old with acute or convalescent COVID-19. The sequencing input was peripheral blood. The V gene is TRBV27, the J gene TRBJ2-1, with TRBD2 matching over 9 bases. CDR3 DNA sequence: TGTGCCAGCAGTTCAGTTCTAGCGGGAACTCATGAGCAGTTCTTC. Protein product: CASSSVLAGTHEQFF.